This TCR beta chain was recorded in a study of shared clonotypes between healthy human individuals. Study as a whole: The study used three CD4 naive, three CD4 memory, two CD8 naive and one CD8 memory plate per donor.

The CDR3 covers 13 residues. V lost 2 bases to trimming and J lost 5 bases; unmatched junction nucleotides: 1. CDR1 is MDHEN and CDR2 is SYDVKM in the germline V gene. The naive CD8 subset, CD45RO-negative cells positively selected for CCR7, excluded terminally differentiated effector memory CD45RA+ cells. Sequencing was performed with immunoSEQ multiplex PCR; in TCRdb, only in-frame clones are kept and a portion is missing. Among some 1,900,000 clones listed, approximately 94% were seen once. This clone was seen only once. Other DNA sequences in the same sample also yield this CDR3. The TCR originated in a man between 18 and 29 years old in good health. Sequenced sample: naive CD8+ T cells sorted from blood. The V call is TRBV28, the J call TRBJ1-2; 8 nucleotides align to TRBD1. This CDR3 is CASSLTGGYGYTF. CDR3 coding DNA: TGTGCCAGCAGTTTAACAGGGGGGTATGGCTACACCTTC.